The present TCR beta chain was sequenced within a study of T cell responses to AZD1222 COVID-19 vaccine. Study results and caveats: Two doses of AZD1222 preceded a rise in Spike-specific TCR breadth and depth. In all cases, repertoires were sampled only after the peak T cell response. The donor cohort was predominantly white British with a female majority, and clonal diversity may have been underestimated. Spike-wide coverage was observed for vaccine-associated CD4 TCRs, with dominant responses at 160-218 and 743-854.

Using immunoSEQ multiplex PCR, the repertoire was profiled, and TCRdb retains in-frame clones only, with some absent. The sample shows around 110,000 clones, almost 95% of them seen only once. In the case of this clone: What it binds is not known.

This sequence was found in an adult who received the AZD1222 COVID-19 vaccine. Source: peripheral blood, taken 28 days after the second AZD1222 dose.

The CDR3 loop is CASSLSQAHNTEAFF. CDR3 DNA sequence: TGTGCCAGCAGCTTGAGCCAGGCGCACAACACTGAAGCTTTCTTT. J is TRBJ1-1 and V is TRBV7-8, with no clear D. CDR1 is SGHVS, CDR2 FQNEAQ, per germline. This CDR3 is 15 amino acids long. Trimming shortened V by 3 bases and J by 2 bases, and 13 bases separated the two germline ends. The full variable domain, in which reference TRBV7-8 and TRBJ1-1 provide the parts outside the CDR3, is GAGVSQSPRYKVAKRGQDVALRCDPISGHVSLFWYQQALGQGPEFLTYFQNEAQLDKSGLPSDRFFAERPEGSVSTLKIQRTQQEDSAVYLCASSLSQAHNTEAFFGQGTRLTVV.